Sequencing of this TCR beta chain was carried out in a study of T cells in Graves' hyperthyroidism and ophthalmopathy. The CDR3 regions of TCR beta were amplified from RNA transcripts. First-round RT-PCR with HTBI primers amplified the TCR CDR3 region. TCRdb re-derived calls from the multiplex PCR reads in MiXCR, one entry per CDR3 protein. The data hold hundreds of thousands of distinct CDR3 sequences, with about 38% observed a single time. Germline CDR1 and CDR2: SGHRS and YFSETQ. The CDR3 loop spans 13 amino acids. As for this clonotype: The junction departs from the called germline gene at one end, perhaps through a read error.

The chain uses TRBV5-1 and TRBJ1-1, with unresolved D. Sequencing was performed on blood. The receptor's source is a man aged 18 to 30 with Graves' hyperthyroidism. Here the CDR3 reads CASSSGGNAEAFF. For the CDR3, the DNA is TGCGCCAGCAGCTCGGGCGGGAACGCTGAAGCTTTCTTT.